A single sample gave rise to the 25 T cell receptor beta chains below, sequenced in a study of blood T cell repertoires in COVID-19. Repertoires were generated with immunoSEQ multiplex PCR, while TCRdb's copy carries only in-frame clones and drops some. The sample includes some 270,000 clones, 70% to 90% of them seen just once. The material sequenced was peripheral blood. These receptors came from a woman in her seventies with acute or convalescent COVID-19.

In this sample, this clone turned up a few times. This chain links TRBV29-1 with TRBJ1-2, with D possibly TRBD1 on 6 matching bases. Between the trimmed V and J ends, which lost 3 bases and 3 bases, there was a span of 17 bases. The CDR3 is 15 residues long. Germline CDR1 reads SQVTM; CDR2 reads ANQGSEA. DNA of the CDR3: TGCAGCGTTGATGGGACATCTCGAACCTACTATGGCTACACCTTC. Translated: CSVDGTSRTYYGYTF. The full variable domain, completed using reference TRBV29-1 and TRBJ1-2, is SAVISQKPSRDICQRGTSLTIQCQVDSQVTMMFWYRQQPGQSLTLIATANQGSEATYESGFVIDKFPISRPNLTFSTLTVSNMSPEDSSIYLCSVDGTSRTYYGYTFGSGTRLTVV.

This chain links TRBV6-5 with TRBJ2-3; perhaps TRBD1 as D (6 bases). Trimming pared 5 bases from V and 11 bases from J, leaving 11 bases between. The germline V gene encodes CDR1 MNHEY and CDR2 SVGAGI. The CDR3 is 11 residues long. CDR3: CASSSRGEQYF. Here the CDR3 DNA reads TGTGCCAGCAGTAGCAGGGGAGAGCAGTATTTT.

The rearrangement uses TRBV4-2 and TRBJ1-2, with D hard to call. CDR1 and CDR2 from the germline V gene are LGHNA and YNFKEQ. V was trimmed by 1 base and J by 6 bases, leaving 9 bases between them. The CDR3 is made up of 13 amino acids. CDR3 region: CASSQGVEDGYTF. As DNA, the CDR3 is TGTGCCAGCAGCCAAGGGGTAGAGGATGGCTACACCTTC.

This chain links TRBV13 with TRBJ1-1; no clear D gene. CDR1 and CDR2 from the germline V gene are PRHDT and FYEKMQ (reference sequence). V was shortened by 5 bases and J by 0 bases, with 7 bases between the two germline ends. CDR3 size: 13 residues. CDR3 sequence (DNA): TGTGCCAGCAGCCCAACGGTGAACACTGAAGCTTTCTTT. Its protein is CASSPTVNTEAFF.

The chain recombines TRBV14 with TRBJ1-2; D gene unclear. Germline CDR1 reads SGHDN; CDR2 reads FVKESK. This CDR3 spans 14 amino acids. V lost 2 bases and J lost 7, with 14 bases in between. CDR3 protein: CASSQLRVNGGYTF. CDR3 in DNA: TGTGCCAGCAGCCAACTCCGTGTAAACGGTGGCTACACCTTC.

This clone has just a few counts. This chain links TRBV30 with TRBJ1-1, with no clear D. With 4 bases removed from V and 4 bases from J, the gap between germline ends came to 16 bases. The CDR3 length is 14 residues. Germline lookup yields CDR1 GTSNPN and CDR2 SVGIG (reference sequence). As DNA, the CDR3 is TGTGCCTGGACCCCATTTAGACATCTCACTGAAGCTTTCTTT. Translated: CAWTPFRHLTEAFF.

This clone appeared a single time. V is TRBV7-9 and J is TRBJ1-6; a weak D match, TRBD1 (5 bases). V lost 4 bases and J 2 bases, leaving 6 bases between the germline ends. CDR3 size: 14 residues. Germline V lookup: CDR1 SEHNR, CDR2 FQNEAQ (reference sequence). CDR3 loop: CASSSDTYNSPLHF. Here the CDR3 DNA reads TGTGCCAGCAGCTCGGACACCTATAATTCACCCCTCCACTTT.

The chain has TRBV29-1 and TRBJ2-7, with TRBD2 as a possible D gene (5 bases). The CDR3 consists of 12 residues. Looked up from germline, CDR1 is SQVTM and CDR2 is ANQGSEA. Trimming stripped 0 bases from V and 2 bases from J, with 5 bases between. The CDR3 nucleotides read TGCAGCGTTGAAGACGGGACCTACGAGCAGTACTTC. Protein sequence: CSVEDGTYEQYF.

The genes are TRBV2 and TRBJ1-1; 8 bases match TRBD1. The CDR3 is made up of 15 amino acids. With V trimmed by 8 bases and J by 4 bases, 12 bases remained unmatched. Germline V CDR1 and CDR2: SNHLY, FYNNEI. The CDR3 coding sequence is TGTGCCAGCCACCGAACCCTAACAGGGGGCACTGAAGCTTTCTTT. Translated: CASHRTLTGGTEAFF.

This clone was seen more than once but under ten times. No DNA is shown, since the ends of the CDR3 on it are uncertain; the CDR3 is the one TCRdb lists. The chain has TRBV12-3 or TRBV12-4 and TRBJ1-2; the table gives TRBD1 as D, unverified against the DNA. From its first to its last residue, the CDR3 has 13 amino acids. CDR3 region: CASSFGQGTQCTF.

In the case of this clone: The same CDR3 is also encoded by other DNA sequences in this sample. The CDR3 reads CASSGDRETQYF. The CDR3 nucleotides read TGTGCCAGTAGTGGGGACAGGGAGACCCAGTACTTC. The V and J genes are TRBV19 and TRBJ2-5; the match to TRBD1 covers 8 bases. Trimming took 5 bases from V and 5 from J; bases not matched to a gene: 1. The CDR3 sequence is 12 residues long. CDR1 LNHDA and CDR2 SQIVND come from the germline V gene (reference sequence). Filled out from reference TRBV19 and TRBJ2-5, the complete variable domain reads DGGITQSPKYLFRKEGQNVTLSCEQNLNHDAMYWYRQDPGQGLRLIYYSQIVNDFQKGDIAEGYSVSREKKESFPLTVTSAQKNPTAFYLCASSGDRETQYFGPGTRLLVL.

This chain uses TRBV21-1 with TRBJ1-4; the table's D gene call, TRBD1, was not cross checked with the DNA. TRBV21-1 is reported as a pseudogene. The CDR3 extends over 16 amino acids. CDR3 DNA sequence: TGTGCCAGCAGCCCACAGAACAGGTCCGAGAATGAAAAACTGTTTTTT. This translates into CASSPQNRSENEKLFF.

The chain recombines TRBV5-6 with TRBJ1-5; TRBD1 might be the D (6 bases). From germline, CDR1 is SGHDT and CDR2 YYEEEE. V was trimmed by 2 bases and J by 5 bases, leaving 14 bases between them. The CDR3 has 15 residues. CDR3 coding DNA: TGTGCCAGCAGCTTCGGTACAGGGTCGGATCAGCCCCAGCATTTT. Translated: CASSFGTGSDQPQHF.

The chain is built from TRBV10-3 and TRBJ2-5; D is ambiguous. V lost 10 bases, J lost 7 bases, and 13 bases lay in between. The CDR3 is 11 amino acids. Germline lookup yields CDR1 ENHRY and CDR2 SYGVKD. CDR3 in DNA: TGTGCCACCGCGGCGCCGGGGACCCAGTACTTC. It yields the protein CATAAPGTQYF.

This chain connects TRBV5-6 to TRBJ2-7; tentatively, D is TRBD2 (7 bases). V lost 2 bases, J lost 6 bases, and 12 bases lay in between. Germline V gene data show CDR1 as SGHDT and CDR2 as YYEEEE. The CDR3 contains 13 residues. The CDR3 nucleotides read TGTGCCAGCAGCTTCTGGGGGGGCCTCGAGCAGTACTTC. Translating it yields CASSFWGGLEQYF.

CDR3: CAISAGTGGAQVGSPLHF. The CDR3 DNA is TGTGCCATCAGTGCCGGGACAGGGGGCGCCCAGGTTGGTTCACCCCTCCACTTT. This chain links TRBV10-3 with TRBJ1-6; 12 bases map to TRBD1. The germline CDR1 and CDR2 sequences are ENHRY and SYGVKD. This CDR3 comprises 18 residues. V dropped 4 bases and J dropped 9; count of bases not matched to a gene: 13.

CDR3 loop: CSASQGPVVNQPQHF. CDR3 DNA: TGCAGTGCTAGTCAGGGGCCGGTGGTCAATCAGCCCCAGCATTTT. The chain uses TRBV20-1 and TRBJ1-5, with a weak D call TRBD1 (6 bases). The CDR3 runs 15 residues. The V end lost 3 bases, the J end lost 3 bases, and 15 bases lay between the germline ends. The V gene's germline CDR1 is DFQATT and CDR2 SNEGSKA (reference sequence).

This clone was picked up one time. The CDR3 DNA is TGCGCCAGCAGCTTGGGCGGGGGCCTGTACGAGCAGTACTTC. Residues: CASSLGGGLYEQYF. The gene calls are TRBV5-1 and TRBJ2-7, with D possibly TRBD2 on 7 matching bases. Trimming removed 0 bases from V and 4 bases from J, with 11 bases in between. Germline CDR1 and CDR2: SGHRS and YFSETQ. The CDR3 sequence is 14 residues long.

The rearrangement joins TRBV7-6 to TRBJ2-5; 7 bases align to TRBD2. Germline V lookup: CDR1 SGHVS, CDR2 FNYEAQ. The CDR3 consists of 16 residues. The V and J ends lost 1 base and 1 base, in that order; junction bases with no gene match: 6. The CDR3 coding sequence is TGTGCCAGCAGCTTAGGCGGGAGCGGGGTCCAAGAGACCCAGTACTTC. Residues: CASSLGGSGVQETQYF.

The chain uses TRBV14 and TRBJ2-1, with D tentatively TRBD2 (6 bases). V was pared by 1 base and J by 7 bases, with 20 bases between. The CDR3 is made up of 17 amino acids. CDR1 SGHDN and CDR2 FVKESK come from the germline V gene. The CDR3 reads CASSQAGSGVPWNEQFF. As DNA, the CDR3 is TGTGCCAGCAGCCAAGCGGGGTCGGGGGTACCGTGGAATGAGCAGTTCTTC. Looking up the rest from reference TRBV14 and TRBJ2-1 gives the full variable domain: EAGVTQFPSHSVIEKGQTVTLRCDPISGHDNLYWYRRVMGKEIKFLLHFVKESKQDESGMPNNRFLAERTGGTYSTLKVQPAELEDSGVYFCASSQAGSGVPWNEQFFGPGTRLTVL.

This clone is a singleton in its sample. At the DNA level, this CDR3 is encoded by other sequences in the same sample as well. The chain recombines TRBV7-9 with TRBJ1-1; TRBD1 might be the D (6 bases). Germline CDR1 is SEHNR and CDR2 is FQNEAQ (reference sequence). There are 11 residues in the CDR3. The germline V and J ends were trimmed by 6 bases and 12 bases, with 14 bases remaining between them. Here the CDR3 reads CASSALDRPFF. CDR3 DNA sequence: TGTGCCAGCAGTGCCCTGGACAGACCTTTCTTT.

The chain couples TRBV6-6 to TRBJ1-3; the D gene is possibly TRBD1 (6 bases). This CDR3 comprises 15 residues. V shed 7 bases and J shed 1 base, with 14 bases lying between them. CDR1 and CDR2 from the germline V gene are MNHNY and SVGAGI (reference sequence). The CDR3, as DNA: TGTGCCAGCAAAGAAGCAGGGGAATCTGGAAACACCATATATTTT. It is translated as CASKEAGESGNTIYF.

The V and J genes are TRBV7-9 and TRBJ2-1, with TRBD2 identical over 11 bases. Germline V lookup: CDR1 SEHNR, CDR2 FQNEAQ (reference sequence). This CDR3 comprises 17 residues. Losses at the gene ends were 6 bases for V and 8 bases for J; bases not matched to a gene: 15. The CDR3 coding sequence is TGTGCCAGCAGGAAAACTTCTAGCGGGGGGCTCGTCCATGAGCAGTTCTTC. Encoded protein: CASRKTSSGGLVHEQFF.

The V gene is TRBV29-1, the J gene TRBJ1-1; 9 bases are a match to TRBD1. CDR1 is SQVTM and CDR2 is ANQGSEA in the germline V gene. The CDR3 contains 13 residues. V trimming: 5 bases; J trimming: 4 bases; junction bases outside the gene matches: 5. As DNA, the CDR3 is TGCAGCGTTAAACGACAGGGGGGCACTGAAGCTTTCTTT. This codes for CSVKRQGGTEAFF.

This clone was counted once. The CDR3, as DNA: TGCGCCAGCAGCATCGGGACAGGACACAATGAGCAGTTCTTC. It specifies CASSIGTGHNEQFF. The J gene is TRBJ2-1, the V gene TRBV23-1; TRBD1 matches 8 bases. TRBV23-1 is recorded as an ORF, its role being uncertain. The CDR3 has 14 amino acids. Unmatched junction bases numbered 6, after V lost 6 bases and J lost 5 bases.